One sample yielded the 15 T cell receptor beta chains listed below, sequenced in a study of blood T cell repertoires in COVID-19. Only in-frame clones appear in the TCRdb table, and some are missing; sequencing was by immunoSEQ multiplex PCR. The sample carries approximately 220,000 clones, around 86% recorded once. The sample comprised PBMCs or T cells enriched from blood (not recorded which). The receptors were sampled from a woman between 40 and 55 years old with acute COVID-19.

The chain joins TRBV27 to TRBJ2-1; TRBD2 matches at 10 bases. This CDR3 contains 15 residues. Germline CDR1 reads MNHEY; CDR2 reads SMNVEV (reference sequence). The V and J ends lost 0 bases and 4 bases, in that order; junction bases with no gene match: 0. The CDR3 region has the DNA TGTGCCAGCAGTTTATCTAGCGGGAGGTACAATGAGCAGTTCTTC. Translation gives CASSLSSGRYNEQFF.

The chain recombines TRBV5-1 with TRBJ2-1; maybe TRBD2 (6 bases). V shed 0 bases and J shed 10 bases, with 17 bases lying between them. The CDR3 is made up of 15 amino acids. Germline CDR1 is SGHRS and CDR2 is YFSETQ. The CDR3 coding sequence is TGCGCCAGCAGCTTGGTTCGAGCGGTCGGAGGGGAGCAGTTCTTC. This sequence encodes CASSLVRAVGGEQFF.

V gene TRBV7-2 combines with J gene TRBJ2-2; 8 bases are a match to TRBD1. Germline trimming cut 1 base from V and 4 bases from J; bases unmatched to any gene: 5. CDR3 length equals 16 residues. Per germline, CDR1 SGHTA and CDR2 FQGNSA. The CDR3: CASSLGTGFGTGELFF. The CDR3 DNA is TGTGCCAGCAGCTTAGGGACAGGGTTTGGCACCGGGGAGCTGTTTTTT.

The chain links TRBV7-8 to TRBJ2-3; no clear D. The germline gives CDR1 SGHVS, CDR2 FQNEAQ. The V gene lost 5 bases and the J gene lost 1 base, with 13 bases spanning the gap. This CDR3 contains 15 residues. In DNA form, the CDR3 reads TGTGCCAGCAGCAGCGTCCATGGTGGCACAGATACGCAGTATTTT. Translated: CASSSVHGGTDTQYF.

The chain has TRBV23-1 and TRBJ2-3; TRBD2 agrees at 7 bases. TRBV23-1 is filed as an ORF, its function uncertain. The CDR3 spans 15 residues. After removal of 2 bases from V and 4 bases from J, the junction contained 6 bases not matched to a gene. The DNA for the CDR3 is TGCGCCAGCAGTCAACCTAGGACTAGGGCAGATACGCAGTATTTT. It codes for CASSQPRTRADTQYF.

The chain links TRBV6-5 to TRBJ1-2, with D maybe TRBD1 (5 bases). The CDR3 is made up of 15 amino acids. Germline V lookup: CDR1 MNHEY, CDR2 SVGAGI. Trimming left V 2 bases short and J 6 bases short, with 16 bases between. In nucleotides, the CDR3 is TGTGCCAGCAGTTACAACGCGGGGGGGGAGGATGGCTACACCTTC. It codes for CASSYNAGGEDGYTF.

The CDR3 protein is CASSLEQELNRHF. As DNA, the CDR3 is TGTGCCAGCTCGCTCGAGCAGGAATTGAATCGGCATTTT. J is TRBJ1-5 and V is TRBV18; D uncertain. Trimming stripped 6 bases from V and 15 bases from J, with 21 bases between. The V gene's germline CDR1 is KGHSH and CDR2 LQKENI. The CDR3 loop spans 13 amino acids.

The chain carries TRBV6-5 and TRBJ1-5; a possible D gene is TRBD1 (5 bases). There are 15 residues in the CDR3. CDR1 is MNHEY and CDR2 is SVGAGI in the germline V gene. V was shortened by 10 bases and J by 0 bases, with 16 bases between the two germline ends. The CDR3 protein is CATKDRGYSNQPQHF. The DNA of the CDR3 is TGTGCCACCAAAGACAGAGGATATAGCAATCAGCCCCAGCATTTT.

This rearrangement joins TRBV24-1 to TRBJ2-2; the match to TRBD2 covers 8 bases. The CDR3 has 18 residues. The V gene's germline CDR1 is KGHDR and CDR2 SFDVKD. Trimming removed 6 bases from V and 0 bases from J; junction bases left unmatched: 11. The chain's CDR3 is CATSSTEGGRTNTGELFF. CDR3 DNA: TGTGCCACCAGTTCCACAGAGGGCGGGAGGACGAACACCGGGGAGCTGTTTTTT.

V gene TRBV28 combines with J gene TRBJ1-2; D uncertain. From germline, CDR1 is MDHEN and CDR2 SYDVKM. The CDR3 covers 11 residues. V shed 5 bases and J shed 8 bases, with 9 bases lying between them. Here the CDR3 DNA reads TGTGCCAGCAGTAAGCTTTCGGGCTACACCTTC. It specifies CASSKLSGYTF.

DNA of the CDR3: TGTGCCAGTTCACAGGGGGCTGGAAACGTGGGCTACACCTTC. Translated, it gives CASSQGAGNVGYTF. The gene calls are TRBV28 and TRBJ1-2, with 9 bases identical to TRBD1. The germline V gene encodes CDR1 MDHEN and CDR2 SYDVKM. V was pared by 9 bases and J by 8 bases, with 13 bases of the junction left unmatched. The CDR3 runs to 14 residues.

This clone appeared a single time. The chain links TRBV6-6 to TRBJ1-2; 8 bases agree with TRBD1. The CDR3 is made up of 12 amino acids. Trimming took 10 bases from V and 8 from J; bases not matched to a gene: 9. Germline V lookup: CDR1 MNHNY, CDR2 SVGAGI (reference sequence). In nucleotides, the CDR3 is TGTGCCACAGACCAGGGGGCTTCGGGCTACACCTTC. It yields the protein CATDQGASGYTF.

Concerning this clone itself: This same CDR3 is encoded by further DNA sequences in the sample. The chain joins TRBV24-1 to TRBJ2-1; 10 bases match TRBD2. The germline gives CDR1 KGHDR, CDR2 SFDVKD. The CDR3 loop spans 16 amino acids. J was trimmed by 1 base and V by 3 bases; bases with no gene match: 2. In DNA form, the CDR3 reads TGTGCCACCAGTGATGCACTAGCGGGATCCTACAATGAGCAGTTCTTC. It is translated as CATSDALAGSYNEQFF.

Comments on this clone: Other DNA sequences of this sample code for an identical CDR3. The chain's CDR3 is CASSQGSSYNSPLHF. The CDR3 DNA reads TGTGCCAGCAGCCAAGGGAGCTCCTATAATTCACCCCTCCACTTT. The chain joins TRBV3-1 (or the pseudogene TRBV3-2) to TRBJ1-6; no definite D call. CDR3 length: 15 residues. V lost 1 base to trimming and J lost 0 bases, with 4 bases between them. Per germline, CDR1 LGHDT and CDR2 YNNKEL (reference sequence).

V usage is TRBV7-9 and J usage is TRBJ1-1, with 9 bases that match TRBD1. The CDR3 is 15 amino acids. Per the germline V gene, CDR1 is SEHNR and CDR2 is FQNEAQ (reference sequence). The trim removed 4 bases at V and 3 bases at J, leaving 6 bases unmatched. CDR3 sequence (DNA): TGTGCCAGCAGCTCCCCTGGACAGGGGTACACTGAAGCTTTCTTT. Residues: CASSSPGQGYTEAFF.